This is a list of T cell receptor beta chains from one sample in a study of graft-versus-host responses after intestinal transplantation. Sequencing was performed with immunoSEQ multiplex PCR; in TCRdb, only in-frame clones are kept and a portion is missing. The sample carries roughly 80,000 clones, about 90% recorded once. The input for sequencing was PBMCs, taken 98 days after intestinal transplantation. Receptor source: a human patient who received an intestinal transplant, so some T cells may come from the graft donor. The CDR3 runs from the conserved cysteine through the conserved F or W. Fields, in order: V gene, D gene, clone size, J gene, CDR3 length, CDR3 DNA, CDR3 protein. A D gene is named only where the DNA matches it firmly. The listing skips clone size in some rows; elsewhere it reads once, few, many or a size class.

>TRBV6-8|NA|NA|TRBJ2-7|15
TGTGCCAGCGGACCCCGGGCGAAGGACCACTACGAGCAGTACTTC
CASGPRAKDHYEQYF
>TRBV6-5|NA|NA|TRBJ1-4|14
TGTGCCAGCAGTTACTCCGGCGGTTATGAAAAACTGTTTTTT
CASSYSGGYEKLFF
>TRBV10-1|NA|NA|TRBJ2-7|13
TGCGCCAGCAGTAACACCAGCCCCTACGAGCAGTACTTC
CASSNTSPYEQYF
>TRBV30|TRBD2|NA|TRBJ2-1|15
TGTGCCTGGGGTTGGGGACTAGCGGTCTACAATGAGCAGTTCTTC
CAWGWGLAVYNEQFF
>TRBV5-1|NA|once|TRBJ2-7|14
TGCGCCAGCAGCTTGGCCGCCAGGCATGATGAGCAGTACTTC
CASSLAARHDEQYF
>TRBV2|NA|NA|TRBJ1-5|14
TGTGCCAGCTCCCGGGACAAGGGCAATCAGCCCCAGCATTTT
CASSRDKGNQPQHF
>TRBV13|NA|NA|TRBJ2-1|17
TGTGCCAGCAGCTTAGGCGGCGGAGGGGAGGCTGAGAGTGAGCAGTTCTTC
CASSLGGGGEAESEQFF
>TRBV19|TRBD2|NA|TRBJ2-1|16
TGTGCCAGTAGTATTGAAGGTTTAGCGGGAGCGGCTGAGCAGTTCTTC
CASSIEGLAGAAEQFF
>TRBV28|TRBD1|NA|TRBJ1-2|15
TGTGCCACCATTGGACAGGGCGCCCCTAACTATGGCTACACCTTC
CATIGQGAPNYGYTF
>TRBV7-9|NA|NA|TRBJ2-7|15
TGTGCCAGCAGCCCCCAGGGGGGCGCCACTTTTGAGCAGTACTTC
CASSPQGGATFEQYF
>TRBV27|NA|NA|TRBJ2-2|13
TGTGCCAGCAGTTACTCGAACACCGGGGAGCTGTTTTTT
CASSYSNTGELFF
>TRBV7-6|TRBD1|NA|TRBJ1-2|15
TGTGCCAGCAGCTTAGGACAGGGAAATAACTATGGCTACACCTTC
CASSLGQGNNYGYTF
>TRBV5-6|NA|NA|TRBJ1-5|17
TGTGCCAGCAGCTTGTGGGGCGCGGGTGAGAGCAATCAGCCCCAGCATTTT
CASSLWGAGESNQPQHF
>TRBV1|NA|NA|TRBJ2-3|13
TGCACCAGCACCCCGGGACTAGCTTTTACGCAGTATTTT
CTSTPGLAFTQYF